One sample yielded the 30 T cell receptor beta chains listed below, sequenced in a study of blood T cell repertoires in COVID-19. Sequencing used immunoSEQ multiplex PCR; TCRdb keeps in-frame clones, though not all of them. The sample consists of about half a million clones, 70% to 90% of them appearing once. Sequencing was performed on peripheral blood. These receptors all come from a human donor in a cohort sampled during active COVID-19.

V usage is TRBV2 and J usage is TRBJ1-3; tentatively, D is TRBD1 (5 bases). This CDR3 spans 16 amino acids. Germline V gene lookup returns CDR1 SNHLY and CDR2 FYNNEI. The V end lost 2 bases, the J end lost 2 bases, and 13 bases lay between the germline ends. DNA of the CDR3: TGTGCCAGCAGTGAAACAGGCTACAGCGCTGGAAACACCATATATTTT. Translating gives CASSETGYSAGNTIYF.

The genes are TRBV4-3 and TRBJ1-1, with 7 bases matching TRBD1. CDR1 is LGHNA and CDR2 is YSLEER in the germline V gene. Losses at the gene ends were 2 bases for V and 5 bases for J; bases not matched to a gene: 8. This CDR3 comprises 15 residues. As DNA, the CDR3 is TGCGCCAGCAGCCAAACCACAGGGGTAGGAACTGAAGCTTTCTTT. It yields the protein CASSQTTGVGTEAFF.

The chain has TRBV2 and TRBJ2-2; 11 bases agree with TRBD2. The germline V gene has CDR1 SNHLY and CDR2 FYNNEI. The CDR3 has 17 amino acids. With 7 bases clipped from V and 3 bases from J, the junction kept 10 bases outside the gene matches. This chain's CDR3 is CASTQPSGRTYTGELFF. CDR3 nucleotide sequence: TGTGCCAGCACCCAACCTAGCGGGAGGACTTACACCGGGGAGCTGTTTTTT.

V is TRBV28 and J is TRBJ1-1, with 7 nucleotides matching TRBD1. Looked up from germline, CDR1 is MDHEN and CDR2 is SYDVKM. CDR3 length: 13 amino acids. J lost 2 bases, V lost 9 bases, and 6 bases had no gene match. The CDR3 is CASTGQTNTEAFF. In DNA form, the CDR3 reads TGTGCCAGTACGGGACAGACCAACACTGAAGCTTTCTTT.

Only one count was recorded for this clone. The chain uses TRBV7-8 and TRBJ2-6; D is unresolved. Germline CDR1 SGHVS, CDR2 FQNEAQ. Trimming removed 8 bases from V and 2 bases from J, with 10 bases in between. This CDR3 has 14 amino acids. The CDR3 protein is CASANPAGANVLTF. The CDR3 region has the DNA TGTGCCAGCGCCAACCCGGCTGGGGCCAACGTCCTGACTTTC.

V is TRBV10-3 and J is TRBJ1-1, with D possibly TRBD1 on 6 matching bases. Germline V gives CDR1 ENHRY, CDR2 SYGVKD. Trimming left V 6 bases short and J 5 bases short, with 19 bases between. This CDR3 contains 15 residues. This CDR3 is CAIREAQGRGTEAFF. For the CDR3, the DNA is TGTGCCATCAGGGAGGCACAGGGTAGAGGAACTGAAGCTTTCTTT.

The CDR3 loop is CASSYVAVGAGELFF. The CDR3 DNA follows: TGTGCCAGCAGCTACGTAGCGGTTGGGGCCGGGGAGCTGTTTTTT. The chain recombines TRBV7-8 with TRBJ2-2; a possible D gene is TRBD2 (6 bases). Germline V gives CDR1 SGHVS, CDR2 FQNEAQ. V lost 4 bases and J 6 bases, leaving 15 bases between the germline ends. This CDR3 contains 15 residues.

V is TRBV28 and J is TRBJ2-4; TRBD2 matches at 11 bases. J was trimmed by 7 bases and V by 1 base; bases with no gene match: 6. This CDR3 region has 16 residues. From germline, CDR1 is MDHEN and CDR2 SYDVKM. CDR3 sequence (DNA): TGTGCCAGCAGTTTATTTTTGACTAGCGGGACTAACATTCAGTACTTC. Amino acid sequence: CASSLFLTSGTNIQYF.

V is TRBV19 and J is TRBJ1-2; D may be TRBD1 (5 bases). This CDR3 spans 14 amino acids. The V end lost 4 bases, the J end lost 2 bases, and 11 bases lay between the germline ends. From germline, CDR1 is LNHDA and CDR2 SQIVND (reference sequence). The CDR3 bases are TGTGCCAGTAGTAGGGGGGATCCCAACTATGGCTACACCTTC. It translates to CASSRGDPNYGYTF.

CDR3 DNA sequence: TGTGCCAGCAGCCTAACAGGGGGCGCGGGTGAAGCTTTCTTT. Translating it yields CASSLTGGAGEAFF. The rearrangement links TRBV7-2 to TRBJ1-1, with TRBD1 matching over 9 bases. CDR3 length: 14 amino acids. V dropped 5 bases and J dropped 7; count of bases not matched to a gene: 8. CDR1 is SGHTA and CDR2 is FQGNSA in the germline V gene.

The chain is built from TRBV15 and TRBJ2-1; TRBD2 aligns across 13 bases. This CDR3 spans 20 amino acids. After removal of 4 bases from V and 0 bases from J, the junction contained 12 bases not matched to a gene. Germline V gene sequence: CDR1 LNHNV, CDR2 YYDKDF (reference sequence). CDR3 bases: TGTGCCACCAGCATACCACTAGGACTAGCGGGAGTTAGCTCCTACAATGAGCAGTTCTTC. Protein product: CATSIPLGLAGVSSYNEQFF.

The chain links TRBV5-1 to TRBJ2-7; 7 bases line up with TRBD2. Germline loops: CDR1 SGHRS, CDR2 YFSETQ. This CDR3 has 14 residues. Trimming cost V 0 bases and J 5 bases; bases outside gene matches: 5. The CDR3 DNA sequence: TGCGCCAGCAGCTTGGTTGCGGGAGCGCACGAGCAGTACTTC. Its protein product is CASSLVAGAHEQYF.

The V gene is TRBV11-2, the J gene TRBJ1-2; D might be TRBD1 (5 bases). Looked up from germline, CDR1 is SGHAT and CDR2 is FQNNGV. V gave up 5 bases and J gave up 4 bases, with 8 bases separating them. This CDR3 has 12 amino acids. The CDR3 protein is CASSDDSYGYTF. The CDR3 nucleotides are TGTGCCAGCAGCGACGACAGCTATGGCTACACCTTC.

This chain links TRBV7-8 with TRBJ2-4, with 7 nucleotides matching TRBD2. The CDR3 is 19 residues long. Germline V gives CDR1 SGHVS, CDR2 FQNEAQ. J was trimmed by 0 bases and V by 5 bases; bases with no gene match: 16. The CDR3 protein is CASSPSSGTSDLAKNIQYF. The CDR3 bases are TGTGCCAGCAGCCCTTCAAGCGGGACTTCAGACTTAGCCAAAAACATTCAGTACTTC.

The V gene is TRBV19, the J gene TRBJ1-2, with TRBD1 matching 8 bases. V lost 2 bases and J lost 3; bases outside the gene matches: 5. The CDR3 is 15 amino acids. CDR1 is LNHDA, CDR2 SQIVND, per germline (reference sequence). The CDR3: CASSIWGTGDYGYTF. As DNA, the CDR3 is TGTGCCAGTAGTATATGGGGGACAGGCGACTATGGCTACACCTTC. Combining the CDR3 with reference TRBV19 and TRBJ1-2 gives the whole variable domain DGGITQSPKYLFRKEGQNVTLSCEQNLNHDAMYWYRQDPGQGLRLIYYSQIVNDFQKGDIAEGYSVSREKKESFPLTVTSAQKNPTAFYLCASSIWGTGDYGYTFGSGTRLTVV.

The chain carries TRBV10-3 and TRBJ1-2; D perhaps matches TRBD1 (5 bases). Per the germline V gene, CDR1 is ENHRY and CDR2 is SYGVKD. Trimming took 3 bases from V and 4 from J, leaving 12 bases between them. The CDR3 consists of 14 residues. The CDR3 coding sequence is TGTGCCATCAGTGACGGCAGGGAGGGCTATGGCTACACCTTC. Protein sequence: CAISDGREGYGYTF.

This rearrangement joins TRBV11-2 to TRBJ2-2; 8 bases are a match to TRBD2. Germline values: CDR1 SGHAT, CDR2 FQNNGV. The CDR3 loop spans 15 amino acids. The J segment lost 0 bases and the V segment lost 6 bases, leaving 3 bases of the junction unmatched. CDR3 in amino acids: CASRFSGANTGELFF. CDR3 in DNA: TGTGCCAGCAGGTTTAGCGGGGCGAACACCGGGGAGCTGTTTTTT.

The gene calls are TRBV6-2 or TRBV6-3 and TRBJ2-7; 8 bases map to TRBD2. CDR1 is MNHEY, CDR2 SVGEGT, per germline. The V and J ends lost 0 bases and 5 bases, in that order; junction bases with no gene match: 9. The CDR3 has 16 amino acids. The CDR3: CASSYSQRENVDEQYF. In DNA form, the CDR3 reads TGTGCCAGCAGTTACTCCCAGCGGGAGAACGTCGACGAGCAGTACTTC.

V gene TRBV7-2 combines with J gene TRBJ2-1; no reliable D call. This CDR3 is built from 14 residues. Trimming took off 4 bases at V and 1 base at J, with 8 bases between the two ends. Per germline, CDR1 SGHTA and CDR2 FQGNSA. The CDR3 reads CASSYGGSYNEQFF. The DNA of the CDR3 is TGTGCCAGCAGCTACGGCGGATCCTACAATGAGCAGTTCTTC.

The rearrangement uses TRBV28 and TRBJ1-5; D is unclear. The ends were cut back, 3 bases at V and 9 bases at J, with 12 bases in the middle. Germline assignment: CDR1 MDHEN and CDR2 SYDVKM. This CDR3 spans 13 amino acids. For the CDR3, the DNA is TGTGCCAGCAGTTTGGCCCTAGACGGGCCCCAGCATTTT. Its protein is CASSLALDGPQHF.

This chain links TRBV19 with TRBJ1-3; D gene uncertain. Trimming shortened V by 3 bases and J by 0 bases, and 12 bases separated the two germline ends. The CDR3 loop spans 16 amino acids. Germline V CDR1 and CDR2: LNHDA, SQIVND (reference sequence). CDR3 loop: CASSINPGSSGNTIYF. CDR3 bases: TGTGCCAGTAGTATTAATCCAGGTTCCTCTGGAAACACCATATATTTT.

This clone was seen just once. The chain links TRBV6-6 to TRBJ2-7; D remains unclear. Germline lookup yields CDR1 MNHNY and CDR2 SVGAGI (reference sequence). There are 11 residues in the CDR3. Trimming pared 8 bases from V and 2 bases from J, leaving 7 bases between. CDR3 DNA sequence: TGTGCCAGCCAGGAAACCTACGAGCAGTACTTC. Its translation is CASQETYEQYF.

The rearrangement uses TRBV9 and TRBJ2-5, with 10 bases matching TRBD2. Germline V gene lookup returns CDR1 SGDLS and CDR2 YYNGEE. This CDR3 is built from 15 residues. J was trimmed by 9 bases and V by 3 bases; bases with no gene match: 11. CDR3 sequence: CASSDRAGGVRAQYF. The CDR3 nucleotides read TGTGCCAGCAGCGATCGAGCGGGAGGGGTAAGGGCCCAGTACTTC. Full variable domain (remainder filled in from reference TRBV9 and TRBJ2-5): DSGVTQTPKHLITATGQRVTLRCSPRSGDLSVYWYQQSLDQGLQFLIQYYNGEERAKGNILERFSAQQFPDLHSELNLSSLELGDSALYFCASSDRAGGVRAQYFGPGTRLLVL.

J is TRBJ2-1 and V is TRBV29-1; 9 bases agree with TRBD1. This CDR3 is 14 amino acids long. Looked up from germline, CDR1 is SQVTM and CDR2 is ANQGSEA. The J segment lost 0 bases and the V segment lost 7 bases, leaving 4 bases of the junction unmatched. The CDR3 here is CSAGQGSSYNEQFF. As DNA, the CDR3 is TGCAGCGCCGGACAGGGGAGCTCCTACAATGAGCAGTTCTTC.

This sequence joins TRBV19 and TRBJ1-2, with D tentatively TRBD1 (5 bases). The ends were cut back, 6 bases at V and 0 bases at J, with 17 bases in the middle. The CDR3 is made up of 16 amino acids. The germline gives CDR1 LNHDA, CDR2 SQIVND (reference sequence). In DNA, the CDR3 is TGTGCCAGTAGCCCGACAGCCTCGGCCACTAACTATGGCTACACCTTC. Translation gives CASSPTASATNYGYTF. Using reference TRBV19 and TRBJ1-2 for the parts outside the CDR3, the full variable domain is DGGITQSPKYLFRKEGQNVTLSCEQNLNHDAMYWYRQDPGQGLRLIYYSQIVNDFQKGDIAEGYSVSREKKESFPLTVTSAQKNPTAFYLCASSPTASATNYGYTFGSGTRLTVV.

In DNA, the CDR3 is TGTGCCAGCAGTCGCACCAGGGTAACCGGGGAGCTGTTTTTT. Its protein product is CASSRTRVTGELFF. This sequence joins TRBV6-5 and TRBJ2-2; a weak D match, TRBD1 (5 bases). Germline assignment: CDR1 MNHEY and CDR2 SVGAGI. V was clipped by 5 bases and J by 5 bases, with 12 bases between them. CDR3 length: 14 residues.

The chain recombines TRBV4-1 with TRBJ2-3, with 7 bases that match TRBD2. This CDR3 has 17 amino acids. V shed 0 bases, J shed 2 bases, and the junction held 8 bases outside the gene matches. The germline gives CDR1 MGHRA, CDR2 YSYEKL. The CDR3 is CASSQDPNGRFTDTQYF. CDR3 in DNA: TGCGCCAGCAGCCAAGATCCTAACGGGAGGTTCACAGATACGCAGTATTTT.

The chain links TRBV10-3 to TRBJ2-2, with D possibly matching TRBD2 (6 bases). The germline CDR1 and CDR2 sequences are ENHRY and SYGVKD. The ends were cut back, 8 bases at V and 4 bases at J, with 11 bases in the middle. The CDR3 runs 13 residues. The DNA of the CDR3 is TGTGCCATCGCGGGATTTGGCACCGGGGAGCTGTTTTTT. Its translation: CAIAGFGTGELFF.

The chain has TRBV3-1 (or the pseudogene TRBV3-2) and TRBJ1-1; D gene uncertain. This CDR3 is built from 11 residues. The germline V and J ends were trimmed by 3 bases and 9 bases, with 8 bases remaining between them. In germline, CDR1 is LGHDT, CDR2 YNNKEL (reference sequence). In DNA form, the CDR3 reads TGTGCCAGCAGCCACACTAACCAAGCTTTCTTT. Amino acid sequence: CASSHTNQAFF.

This chain links TRBV3-1 (or the pseudogene TRBV3-2) with TRBJ2-2; 7 bases are a match to TRBD1. The V gene's germline CDR1 is LGHDT and CDR2 YNNKEL (reference sequence). The CDR3 spans 13 residues. After removal of 4 bases from V and 4 bases from J, the junction contained 0 bases not matched to a gene. This CDR3 is CASSRQGTGELFF. CDR3 nucleotides: TGTGCCAGCAGCCGACAGGGCACCGGGGAGCTGTTTTTT.